These T cell receptor beta chains were read from a single sample in a study of T cell repertoires in cytomegalovirus infection. One entry per CDR3 protein, called by TCRdb with MiXCR from the reads. In the table there are 450,000 to 550,000 distinct CDR3 sequences, about 17% of which are singletons. The sequencing input was CD8+ T cells from PBMCs. The receptors derive from a human donor in good health (CMV status not recorded). Some clones in this sample may be carry-over from other donors' samples. CDR3s include the opening cysteine and the closing phenylalanine or tryptophan. The order of the fields is CDR3 DNA, CDR3 protein, D gene, clone size, J gene, V gene. The D gene is left open where the match is weak. Clone size is not always given. Where it is, it says once, few, many or a class for expanded clones.

DNA: TGTGCCAGCAGCTTGGATTGGTGGACAGGGGGCTACAATGAGCAGTTCTTC
CDR3: CASSLDWWTGGYNEQFF
D: TRBD1
size: few
J: TRBJ2-1
V: TRBV5-8

DNA: TGTGCCAGCAGATGGACCGAAGGAGAGACCCAGTACTTC
CDR3: CASRWTEGETQYF
D: NA
size: NA
J: TRBJ2-5
V: TRBV2

DNA: TGTGCCAGCAGTGAGTGGAGGGTGAATTCACCCCTCCACTTT
CDR3: CASSEWRVNSPLHF
D: NA
size: many
J: TRBJ1-6
V: TRBV6-1

DNA: TGTGCCAGCAGTGCAATGACTAATGCCCTACGGCGGGATTCACCCCTCCACTTT
CDR3: CASSAMTNALRRDSPLHF
D: NA
size: few
J: TRBJ1-6
V: TRBV25-1

DNA: TGTGCCAGCAGCGCCCCGGGGAGCAATCAGCCCCAGCATTTT
CDR3: CASSAPGSNQPQHF
D: NA
size: few
J: TRBJ1-5
V: TRBV5-6

DNA: TGTGCCAGTTGGACACCCAGAGAGGCCATTAACTATGGCTACACCTTC
CDR3: CASWTPREAINYGYTF
D: NA
size: NA
J: TRBJ1-2
V: TRBV19

DNA: TGTGCCAGCAGCGTGACAGGGGCAAATCAGCCCCAGCATTTT
CDR3: CASSVTGANQPQHF
D: TRBD1
size: few
J: TRBJ1-5
V: TRBV27

DNA: TGTGCCAGCAGCTTAGTAACCACAGGGCGGGATGAGCAGTTCTTC
CDR3: CASSLVTTGRDEQFF
D: NA
size: NA
J: TRBJ2-1
V: TRBV7-6

DNA: TGTGCCAGCAGCCTTACGAGAGGGCTGGGATTTTACTATGGCTACACCTTC
CDR3: CASSLTRGLGFYYGYTF
D: NA
size: many
J: TRBJ1-2
V: TRBV4-2

DNA: TGTGCCAGCAGTGCTTGGACAGTTGGGGAAAAACTGTTTTTT
CDR3: CASSAWTVGEKLFF
D: NA
size: many
J: TRBJ1-4
V: TRBV6-1

DNA: TGTGCCAGCAGCTTAGTATGGAGCGATGAGCAGTTCTTC
CDR3: CASSLVWSDEQFF
D: NA
size: many
J: TRBJ2-1
V: TRBV11-2

DNA: TGCGCCAGCAGCCAATACGCTAGCGGGAAAGAGACCCAGTACTTC
CDR3: CASSQYASGKETQYF
D: TRBD2
size: many
J: TRBJ2-5
V: TRBV4-1

DNA: TGCGCCAGCAGACTTTTCCAGAATCAGCCCCAGCATTTT
CDR3: CASRLFQNQPQHF
D: NA
size: few
J: TRBJ1-5
V: TRBV10-2

DNA: TGTGCTAGTGGCGCAACGAGTGAGACCCAGTACTTC
CDR3: CASGATSETQYF
D: NA
size: many
J: TRBJ2-5
V: TRBV12-5

DNA: TGCAGTGCTAGAGGGGGACACTCCTACGAGCAGTACTTC
CDR3: CSARGGHSYEQYF
D: NA
size: few
J: TRBJ2-7
V: TRBV20-1

DNA: TGTGCTAGTGGTGAATGGACAGGACCGAACACCGGGGAGCTGTTTTTT
CDR3: CASGEWTGPNTGELFF
D: TRBD1
size: many
J: TRBJ2-2
V: TRBV12-5

DNA: TGCAGCGTTGAAGAAATCGTGACTTCTGTTGGCTACACCTTC
CDR3: CSVEEIVTSVGYTF
D: NA
size: NA
J: TRBJ1-2
V: TRBV29-1

DNA: TGCAGTGCTAGTTCAGCCACAATGAACACTGAAGCTTTCTTT
CDR3: CSASSATMNTEAFF
D: NA
size: NA
J: TRBJ1-1
V: TRBV20-1

DNA: TGTGCCAGCAGTTCCGGCCGGGGGGCGTACGAGCAGTACTTC
CDR3: CASSSGRGAYEQYF
D: NA
size: few
J: TRBJ2-7
V: TRBV28

DNA: TGTGCCAGCAGCTTCGGGCTAGCGGGAAATGAGCAGTTCTTC
CDR3: CASSFGLAGNEQFF
D: TRBD2
size: many
J: TRBJ2-1
V: TRBV7-8